This T cell receptor beta chain was obtained from a study of shared clonotypes between healthy human individuals. Only a few counts were recorded for this clone. The length of the CDR3 is 14 residues. Trimming at V came to 4 bases and at J to 7 bases, leaving 7 bases not matched to a gene. Germline V gene sequence: CDR1 SGHKS, CDR2 YYEKEE (reference sequence). Assay: immunoSEQ multiplex PCR; the TCRdb copy retains only in-frame clones and omits some. The sample shows around 480,000 clones, about 75% of them seen only once. The rearrangement uses TRBV5-5 and TRBJ1-2, with TRBD1 identical over 10 bases. The material sequenced was PBMCs. The TCR originated in a woman aged 40 to 49 in good health. Some clones in this sample may be carry-over from other donors' samples. As DNA, the CDR3 is TGTGCCAGCAGCGGGACGACAGGGGGCTTTGGCTACACCTTC. Translated, it gives CASSGTTGGFGYTF.